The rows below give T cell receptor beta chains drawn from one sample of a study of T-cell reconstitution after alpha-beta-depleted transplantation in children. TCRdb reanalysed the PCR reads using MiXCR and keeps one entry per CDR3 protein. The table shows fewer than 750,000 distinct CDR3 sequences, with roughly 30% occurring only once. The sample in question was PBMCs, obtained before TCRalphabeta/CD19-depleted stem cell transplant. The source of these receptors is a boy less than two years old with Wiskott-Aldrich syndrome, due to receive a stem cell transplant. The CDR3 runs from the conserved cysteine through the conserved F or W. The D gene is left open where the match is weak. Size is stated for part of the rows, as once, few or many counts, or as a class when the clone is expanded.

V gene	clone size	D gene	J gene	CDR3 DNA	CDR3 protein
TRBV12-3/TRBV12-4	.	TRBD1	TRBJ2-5	TGTGCCAGCAGTCCCACAGGGGATCAGCGAGAGACCCAGTACTTC	CASSPTGDQRETQYF
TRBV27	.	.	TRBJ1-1	TGTGCCAGCAGTCTTTTGGTCGGCACTGAAGCTTTCTTT	CASSLLVGTEAFF
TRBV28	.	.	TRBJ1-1	TGTGCCAGCAGTTCTGTGTCCACTGAAGCTTTCTTT	CASSSVSTEAFF
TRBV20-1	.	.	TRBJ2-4	TGCAGTGCTAGAGAGGGACTAGCCAAAAACATTCAGTACTTC	CSAREGLAKNIQYF
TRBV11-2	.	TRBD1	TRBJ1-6	TGTGCCAGCAGCTTACGGGCCCCGGGACAGGGATATAATTCACCCCTCCACTTT	CASSLRAPGQGYNSPLHF
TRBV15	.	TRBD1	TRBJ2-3	TGTGCCACCAGCAGAGAGGACAGGGTCGCAGATACGCAGTATTTT	CATSREDRVADTQYF
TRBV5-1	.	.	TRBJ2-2	TGCGCCAGCAGCTTGGCCTTCCTACGGAGCCCCGCGAACACCGGGGAGCTGTTTTTT	CASSLAFLRSPANTGELFF
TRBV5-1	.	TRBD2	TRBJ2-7	TGCGCCAGCAGGGAGACTAGCTTCCCCTTCTACGAGCAGTACTTC	CASRETSFPFYEQYF
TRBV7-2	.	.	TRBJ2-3	TGTGCCAGCAGCCCCTCTATCAGAGATACGCAGTATTTT	CASSPSIRDTQYF
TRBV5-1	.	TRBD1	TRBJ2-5	TGCGCCAGCAGCCCGCAACCGACAGGGGTGGAGACCCAGTACTTC	CASSPQPTGVETQYF
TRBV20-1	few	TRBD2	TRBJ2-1	TGCAGTGCTATCAGACTAGCGGGAGGCCGCGGCGGTGAGCAGTTCTTC	CSAIRLAGGRGGEQFF
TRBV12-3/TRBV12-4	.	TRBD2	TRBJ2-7	TGTGCCAGCAGTTTTTTAGCGGGAGGGCCAAAGTACGAGCAGTACTTC	CASSFLAGGPKYEQYF
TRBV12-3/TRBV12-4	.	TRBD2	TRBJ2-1	TGTGCCAGCAGTCCACTAGCGGCGTCTTACAATGAGCAGTTCTTC	CASSPLAASYNEQFF
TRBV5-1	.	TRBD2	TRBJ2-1	TGCGCCAGCAGCTTGGCCCTTCTAGCGGGAGTGGGCAATGAGCAGTTCTTC	CASSLALLAGVGNEQFF
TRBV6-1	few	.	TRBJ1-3	TGTGCCAGCAGTATCCCCGGAGGAGGTGGCACCATATATTTT	CASSIPGGGGTIYF
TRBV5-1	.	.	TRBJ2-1	TGCGCCAGCAGCTTGATGAAGGCTTCCTACAATCAGCAGTTCTTC	CASSLMKASYNQQFF
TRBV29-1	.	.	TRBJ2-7	TGCAGCGTTGAGGTTCCAGGGGACCAATACTACGAGCAGTACTTC	CSVEVPGDQYYEQYF
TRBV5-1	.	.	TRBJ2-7	TGCGCCAGCAGCTTGGTTGGCGGGGGCCCCTACGAGCAGTACTTC	CASSLVGGGPYEQYF
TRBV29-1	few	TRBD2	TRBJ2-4	TGCAGCGTTGAACTAGCGGGAACGGCCCGGGCCAAAAACATTCAGTACTTC	CSVELAGTARAKNIQYF
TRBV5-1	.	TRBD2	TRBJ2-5	TGCGCCAGCAGCCCCCAAACTAGCGGGGGGCACCAAGAGACCCAGTACTTC	CASSPQTSGGHQETQYF
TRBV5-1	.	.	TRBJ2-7	TGCGCCAGCAGCTATGACAGCCTAGTGGGGGAGCAGTACTTC	CASSYDSLVGEQYF
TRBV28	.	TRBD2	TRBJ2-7	TGTGCCAGCAGTCTCTACTCAGTACTAGCGGGAGGTCGCGAGCAGTACTTC	CASSLYSVLAGGREQYF
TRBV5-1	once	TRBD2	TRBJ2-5	TGCGCCAGCAGCGCCGAGGTCGGGGGACTAGCGGGATTTGTGGAGACCCAGTACTTC	CASSAEVGGLAGFVETQYF
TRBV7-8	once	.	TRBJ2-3	TGTGCCAGCAGGCGACCAGAGGAGGATACGCAGTATTTT	CASRRPEEDTQYF
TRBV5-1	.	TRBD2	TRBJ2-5	TGCGCCAGCAGCTTGGGGACTAGCGGGAGTGGGCTCCCAGAGACCCAGTACTTC	CASSLGTSGSGLPETQYF
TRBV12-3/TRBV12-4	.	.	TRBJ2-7	TGTGCCAGCAGTATGCTCGGAGGGTACGAGCAGTACTTC	CASSMLGGYEQYF
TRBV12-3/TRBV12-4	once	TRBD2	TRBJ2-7	TGTGCCAGCAGCGAACTAGCGGGAGGGCCCGAGCAGTACTTC	CASSELAGGPEQYF
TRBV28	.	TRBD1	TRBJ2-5	TGTGCCAGCAGCTCTCCCGGGACAGGGCGAGAGACCCAGTACTTC	CASSSPGTGRETQYF
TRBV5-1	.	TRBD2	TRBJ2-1	TGCGCCAGCAGCTTGGGACTAGCGACGGATGAGCAGTTCTTC	CASSLGLATDEQFF
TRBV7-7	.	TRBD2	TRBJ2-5	TGTGCCAGCAGCCCGGGGACTAGAAAAGAGACCCAGTACTTC	CASSPGTRKETQYF
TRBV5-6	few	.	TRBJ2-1	TGTGCCAGCAGCTTGGTCTCCGGGGCGAATGAGCAGTTCTTC	CASSLVSGANEQFF
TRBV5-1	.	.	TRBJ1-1	TGCGCCAGCAGCCTGACAGGCCCTAAACTTGAAGCTTTCTTT	CASSLTGPKLEAFF
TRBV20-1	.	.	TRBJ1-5	TGCAGTGCTAGTAAGCCGCCGGTGGGGAATCAGCCCCAGCATTTT	CSASKPPVGNQPQHF
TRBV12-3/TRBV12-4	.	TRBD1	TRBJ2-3	TGTGCCAGCAACTCCCGACAGGGGCGTCCAGATACGCAGTATTTT	CASNSRQGRPDTQYF
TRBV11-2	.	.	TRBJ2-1	TGTGCCAGCAGCTTATCCCTCGGCGCGGGGAACCCCTACAATGAGCAGTTCTTC	CASSLSLGAGNPYNEQFF
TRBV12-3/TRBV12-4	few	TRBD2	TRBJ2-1	TGTGCCAGCAGCAGGGGACTAGCGGGAAAGATGAGCAATGAGCAGTTCTTC	CASSRGLAGKMSNEQFF
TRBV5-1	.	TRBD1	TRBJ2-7	TGCGCCAGCAGCTTGATCGGACAGGGGGCCTACGAGCAGTACTTC	CASSLIGQGAYEQYF
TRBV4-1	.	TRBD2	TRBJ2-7	TGCGCCAGCAGCCAAACCCCCGGCCTAGCGGGAGTCGAGCAGTACTTC	CASSQTPGLAGVEQYF
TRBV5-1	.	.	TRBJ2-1	TGCGCCAGCAGCTTGTGGCGTTTAGCGGATAGCAATGAGCAGTTCTTC	CASSLWRLADSNEQFF
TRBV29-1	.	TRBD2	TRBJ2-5	TGCAGCGTTGGGGGATCAGGGCTTAGCGGGAGAGTGGGGGTTGACCAGTACTTC	CSVGGSGLSGRVGVDQYF
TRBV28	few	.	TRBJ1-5	TGTGCCAGCACCTTAGGAGGGGGGCTCCAGCCCCAGCATTTT	CASTLGGGLQPQHF
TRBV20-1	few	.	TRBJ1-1	TGCAGTGCGAAGTTACTCTCAGGGACTGAAGCTTTCTTT	CSAKLLSGTEAFF